The source of this T cell receptor beta chain is a study of blood T cell repertoires in COVID-19. Overall study: COVID-19 samples, acute and convalescent, were from the United States, Italy and Spain. T cells, B-cell-depleted T cells, or PBMCs provided the cDNA or gDNA that served as material.

This CDR3 contains 22 residues. The ends were cut back, 2 bases at V and 0 bases at J, with 26 bases in the middle. The germline gives CDR1 MNHEY, CDR2 SMNVEV (reference sequence). Sequencing was performed with immunoSEQ multiplex PCR; in TCRdb, only in-frame clones are kept and a portion is missing. This table holds around 240,000 clones, about 91% found once. Which cohort a participant joined came from the clinical history participants gave. This TCR came from a human donor in a cohort exposed to, infected with or recovered from COVID-19 (not recorded which). The donor label of this sample is uncertain. The rearrangement links TRBV27 to TRBJ2-6, with a weak D call TRBD2 (6 bases). The sample consisted of PBMCs or T cells enriched from blood (not recorded which). The CDR3 nucleotides read TGTGCCAGCAGTTTAAGGCCCTCCGTCGGAGGGACCATCCCCTCTGGGGCCAACGTCCTGACTTTC. Translation: CASSLRPSVGGTIPSGANVLTF. Supplemented by reference TRBV27 and TRBJ2-6, the full variable domain reads EAQVTQNPRYLITVTGKKLTVTCSQNMNHEYMSWYRQDPGLGLRQIYYSMNVEVTDKGDVPEGYKVSRKEKRNFPLILESPSPNQTSLYFCASSLRPSVGGTIPSGANVLTFGAGSRLTVL.